Listed below are T cell receptor beta chains from one sample, sequenced in a study of blood T cell repertoires in COVID-19. Sequencing was performed with immunoSEQ multiplex PCR; in TCRdb, only in-frame clones are kept and a portion is missing. The sample lists fewer than 500,000 clones; roughly nine tenths were seen once. The specimen was PBMCs or T cells enriched from blood (not recorded which). Source of these receptors: a woman aged 18-30 years with acute COVID-19. Each CDR3 is given with its conserved first and last residue. The D gene is left open where the match is weak. Rows give clone size only sometimes, using once, few, many, or a class for an expanded clone.

J gene: TRBJ1-3
D gene: .
clone size: once
V gene: TRBV5-1
CDR3 protein: CASSSSGPGNTIYF
CDR3 DNA: TGCGCCAGCAGCTCATCAGGGCCCGGAAACACCATATATTTT

J gene: TRBJ2-3
D gene: .
clone size: .
V gene: TRBV2
CDR3 protein: CASFPSVGTDTQYF
CDR3 DNA: TGTGCCAGCTTCCCCTCGGTGGGCACAGATACGCAGTATTTT

J gene: TRBJ1-4
D gene: .
clone size: .
V gene: TRBV7-9
CDR3 protein: CASSLDPGVEKLFF
CDR3 DNA: TGTGCCAGCAGCTTAGACCCAGGGGTTGAAAAACTGTTTTTT

J gene: TRBJ1-5
D gene: TRBD1
clone size: many
V gene: TRBV28
CDR3 protein: CASSPTDRGRGRNQPQHF
CDR3 DNA: TGTGCCAGCAGCCCGACCGACAGGGGTCGTGGGCGCAATCAGCCCCAGCATTTT

J gene: TRBJ2-7
D gene: .
clone size: .
V gene: TRBV28
CDR3 protein: CASTRGLAEWTYEQYF
CDR3 DNA: TGTGCCAGCACTCGAGGGTTGGCGGAGTGGACCTACGAGCAGTACTTC

J gene: TRBJ1-6
D gene: TRBD1
clone size: .
V gene: TRBV20-1
CDR3 protein: CSASTDRVNSPLHF
CDR3 DNA: TGCAGTGCGAGTACCGACAGGGTGAATTCACCCCTCCACTTT

J gene: TRBJ1-3
D gene: .
clone size: .
V gene: TRBV7-9
CDR3 protein: CASSAAKRTASGNTIYF
CDR3 DNA: TGTGCCAGCAGCGCGGCTAAAAGGACAGCCTCTGGAAACACCATATATTTT

J gene: TRBJ1-4
D gene: .
clone size: .
V gene: TRBV3-1/TRBV3-2
CDR3 protein: CASSQGSRGNEKLFF
CDR3 DNA: TGTGCCAGCAGCCAAGGTAGTAGGGGTAATGAAAAACTGTTTTTT

J gene: TRBJ1-5
D gene: TRBD1
clone size: .
V gene: TRBV12-3/TRBV12-4
CDR3 protein: CASSTGDNQPQHF
CDR3 DNA: TGTGCCAGCAGCACAGGGGACAATCAGCCCCAGCATTTT

J gene: TRBJ2-7
D gene: TRBD1
clone size: .
V gene: TRBV24-1
CDR3 protein: CATARQGSYEQYF
CDR3 DNA: TGTGCCACCGCGAGACAGGGGTCTTACGAGCAGTACTTC

J gene: TRBJ1-2
D gene: .
clone size: few
V gene: TRBV27
CDR3 protein: CASSLSGGGYGYTF
CDR3 DNA: TGTGCCAGCAGTTTATCCGGCGGAGGCTATGGCTACACCTTC

J gene: TRBJ1-1
D gene: .
clone size: few
V gene: TRBV7-9
CDR3 protein: CASSLVGVGPEAFF
CDR3 DNA: TGTGCCAGCAGCTTAGTTGGGGTGGGGCCTGAAGCTTTCTTT

J gene: TRBJ1-6
D gene: .
clone size: once
V gene: TRBV9
CDR3 protein: CASSAGRQPNSPLHF
CDR3 DNA: TGTGCCAGCAGCGCGGGGAGGCAGCCTAATTCACCCCTCCACTTT

J gene: TRBJ1-5
D gene: .
clone size: .
V gene: TRBV10-3
CDR3 protein: CAISGASNQPQHF
CDR3 DNA: TGTGCCATCTCAGGGGCTAGCAATCAGCCCCAGCATTTT

J gene: TRBJ2-1
D gene: TRBD1
clone size: .
V gene: TRBV12-3/TRBV12-4
CDR3 protein: CASSQGALEQFF
CDR3 DNA: TGTGCCAGCAGTCAGGGGGCCCTCGAGCAGTTCTTC

J gene: TRBJ1-2
D gene: TRBD1
clone size: .
V gene: TRBV12-5
CDR3 protein: CASGLAQGGGYTF
CDR3 DNA: TGTGCTAGTGGTTTGGCCCAGGGGGGCGGCTACACCTTC

J gene: TRBJ1-6
D gene: TRBD1
clone size: few
V gene: TRBV5-1
CDR3 protein: CASSLGQGDSGSSPLHF
CDR3 DNA: TGCGCCAGCAGCCTGGGACAGGGGGATTCTGGAAGCTCACCCCTCCACTTT

J gene: TRBJ1-2
D gene: TRBD1
clone size: .
V gene: TRBV19
CDR3 protein: CASSTGASYGYTF
CDR3 DNA: TGTGCCAGTAGCACAGGGGCGTCCTATGGCTACACCTTC

J gene: TRBJ1-2
D gene: TRBD1
clone size: .
V gene: TRBV6-1
CDR3 protein: CASSDRDRGFYGYTF
CDR3 DNA: TGTGCCAGCAGTGACCGGGACAGGGGGTTCTATGGCTACACCTTC

J gene: TRBJ2-3
D gene: TRBD2
clone size: .
V gene: TRBV5-1
CDR3 protein: CASSESPGSGGTDTQYF
CDR3 DNA: TGCGCCAGCAGCGAGTCCCCGGGCAGCGGGGGCACAGATACGCAGTATTTT

J gene: TRBJ2-3
D gene: .
clone size: .
V gene: TRBV9
CDR3 protein: CASSVGQVLFTDTQYF
CDR3 DNA: TGTGCCAGCAGCGTAGGACAGGTTCTATTCACAGATACGCAGTATTTT

J gene: TRBJ1-2
D gene: .
clone size: .
V gene: TRBV10-3
CDR3 protein: CAISESNSGTGYTF
CDR3 DNA: TGTGCCATCAGTGAGTCAAACAGCGGGACAGGCTACACCTTC

J gene: TRBJ2-7
D gene: TRBD1
clone size: .
V gene: TRBV5-1
CDR3 protein: CASSLERSGGSYEQYF
CDR3 DNA: TGCGCCAGCAGCTTGGAGCGGTCAGGGGGAAGCTACGAGCAGTACTTC

J gene: TRBJ1-3
D gene: TRBD1
clone size: .
V gene: TRBV4-3
CDR3 protein: CASSHGQGPGNTIYF
CDR3 DNA: TGCGCCAGCAGCCACGGACAGGGCCCAGGAAACACCATATATTTT

J gene: TRBJ1-1
D gene: .
clone size: once
V gene: TRBV27
CDR3 protein: CASGKIKDRNTEAFF
CDR3 DNA: TGTGCCAGCGGGAAGATCAAGGACAGGAACACTGAAGCTTTCTTT

J gene: TRBJ2-1
D gene: .
clone size: .
V gene: TRBV28
CDR3 protein: CASSSLAEQFF
CDR3 DNA: TGTGCCAGCAGCTCCCTAGCGGAGCAGTTCTTC

J gene: TRBJ1-3
D gene: .
clone size: .
V gene: TRBV2
CDR3 protein: CASSDFGVSGNTIYF
CDR3 DNA: TGTGCCAGCAGTGATTTTGGAGTCTCTGGAAACACCATATATTTT

J gene: TRBJ2-5
D gene: TRBD2
clone size: .
V gene: TRBV5-1
CDR3 protein: CASSPGGETQYF
CDR3 DNA: TGCGCCAGCAGCCCGGGGGGGGAGACCCAGTACTTC

J gene: TRBJ1-1
D gene: TRBD1
clone size: once
V gene: TRBV12-3/TRBV12-4
CDR3 protein: CASSIGQGAPFF
CDR3 DNA: TGTGCCAGCAGCATTGGACAGGGGGCACCTTTCTTT

J gene: TRBJ2-1
D gene: TRBD2
clone size: .
V gene: TRBV5-4
CDR3 protein: CASSFLAGDYNEQFF
CDR3 DNA: TGTGCCAGCAGCTTCCTAGCGGGGGACTACAATGAGCAGTTCTTC

J gene: TRBJ2-1
D gene: TRBD1
clone size: once
V gene: TRBV29-1
CDR3 protein: CSVSPGTGAVDEQFF
CDR3 DNA: TGCAGCGTTTCCCCCGGGACAGGGGCAGTGGATGAGCAGTTCTTC

J gene: TRBJ2-7
D gene: TRBD2
clone size: .
V gene: TRBV14
CDR3 protein: CASSPSFSGRREQYF
CDR3 DNA: TGTGCCAGCAGCCCATCATTTAGCGGGAGGCGGGAGCAGTACTTC

J gene: TRBJ1-4
D gene: .
clone size: .
V gene: TRBV4-3
CDR3 protein: CASSPGAATNEKLFF
CDR3 DNA: TGCGCCAGCAGCCCCGGAGCCGCAACTAATGAAAAACTGTTTTTT

J gene: TRBJ2-5
D gene: .
clone size: .
V gene: TRBV11-2
CDR3 protein: CASSRGGTGFYETQYF
CDR3 DNA: TGTGCCAGCAGCCGGGGAGGTACGGGGTTCTATGAGACCCAGTACTTC

J gene: TRBJ1-5
D gene: TRBD1
clone size: .
V gene: TRBV6-5
CDR3 protein: CASRGTGGSGQPQHF
CDR3 DNA: TGTGCCAGCAGAGGAACAGGGGGCTCAGGTCAGCCCCAGCATTTT

J gene: TRBJ2-3
D gene: .
clone size: .
V gene: TRBV20-1
CDR3 protein: CSPLPADTQYF
CDR3 DNA: TGCAGCCCCCTCCCGGCAGATACGCAGTATTTT

J gene: TRBJ2-7
D gene: .
clone size: .
V gene: TRBV6-5
CDR3 protein: CASSHKATAYEQYF
CDR3 DNA: TGTGCCAGCAGTCACAAAGCCACAGCCTACGAGCAGTACTTC

J gene: TRBJ2-3
D gene: .
clone size: .
V gene: TRBV11-3
CDR3 protein: CASSKGVGDTQYF
CDR3 DNA: TGTGCCAGCAGCAAAGGGGTGGGAGATACGCAGTATTTT

J gene: TRBJ2-7
D gene: .
clone size: .
V gene: TRBV5-6
CDR3 protein: CASSPYTRDIFYEQYF
CDR3 DNA: TGTGCCAGCAGCCCATACACAAGGGACATTTTCTACGAGCAGTACTTC

J gene: TRBJ2-1
D gene: TRBD2
clone size: .
V gene: TRBV7-2
CDR3 protein: CASTLSASSGYEQFF
CDR3 DNA: TGTGCCAGCACCCTCTCTGCGTCTAGCGGGTATGAGCAGTTCTTC

J gene: TRBJ2-1
D gene: TRBD1
clone size: .
V gene: TRBV6-4
CDR3 protein: CASTETGWDEQFF
CDR3 DNA: TGTGCCAGCACGGAGACAGGGTGGGATGAGCAGTTCTTC

J gene: TRBJ1-5
D gene: TRBD1
clone size: .
V gene: TRBV30
CDR3 protein: CAWTGQGSQPQHF
CDR3 DNA: TGTGCCTGGACGGGACAGGGGAGTCAGCCCCAGCATTTT

J gene: TRBJ1-5
D gene: .
clone size: .
V gene: TRBV21-1
CDR3 protein: CASRQGFQMERISDQPQHF
CDR3 DNA: TGTGCCAGCAGACAGGGATTTCAGATGGAGAGGATTTCAGATCAGCCCCAGCATTTT

J gene: TRBJ1-1
D gene: .
clone size: .
V gene: TRBV5-1
CDR3 protein: CASTLSGKNTEAFF
CDR3 DNA: TGCGCCAGCACTCTTTCGGGGAAAAACACTGAAGCTTTCTTT

J gene: TRBJ1-4
D gene: .
clone size: .
V gene: TRBV30
CDR3 protein: CAWSHNEKLFF
CDR3 DNA: TGTGCCTGGAGTCATAATGAAAAACTGTTTTTT

J gene: TRBJ1-1
D gene: .
clone size: .
V gene: TRBV29-1
CDR3 protein: CSAGGRAGDTEAFF
CDR3 DNA: TGCAGCGCCGGGGGGAGGGCCGGGGACACTGAAGCTTTCTTT

J gene: TRBJ2-1
D gene: .
clone size: .
V gene: TRBV12-3/TRBV12-4
CDR3 protein: CASSSSATAVEFF
CDR3 DNA: TGTGCCAGCAGTTCGTCCGCCACAGCCGTTGAGTTCTTC

J gene: TRBJ2-4
D gene: .
clone size: .
V gene: TRBV4-1
CDR3 protein: CASSPRLGLNIQYF
CDR3 DNA: TGCGCCAGCAGCCCTCGGTTGGGCTTAAACATTCAGTACTTC

J gene: TRBJ1-6
D gene: TRBD1
clone size: .
V gene: TRBV7-9
CDR3 protein: CASSSLQGVVSPLHF
CDR3 DNA: TGTGCCAGCAGTTCTTTACAGGGGGTAGTTTCACCCCTCCACTTT

J gene: TRBJ2-7
D gene: TRBD2
clone size: few
V gene: TRBV27
CDR3 protein: CASALAGGYEQYF
CDR3 DNA: TGTGCCAGCGCTTTAGCGGGAGGCTACGAGCAGTACTTC

J gene: TRBJ2-7
D gene: .
clone size: few
V gene: TRBV5-6
CDR3 protein: CASSPWGLYEQYF
CDR3 DNA: TGTGCCAGCAGCCCGTGGGGCCTCTACGAGCAGTACTTC

J gene: TRBJ1-1
D gene: .
clone size: .
V gene: TRBV7-2
CDR3 protein: CASSLDSAHTEAFF
CDR3 DNA: TGTGCCAGCAGCCTGGACAGTGCACACACTGAAGCTTTCTTT

J gene: TRBJ2-1
D gene: TRBD1
clone size: .
V gene: TRBV24-1
CDR3 protein: CATSDRTGGRNEQFF
CDR3 DNA: TGTGCCACCAGTGATCGGACAGGGGGTCGGAATGAGCAGTTCTTC

J gene: TRBJ2-7
D gene: TRBD1
clone size: few
V gene: TRBV2
CDR3 protein: CASDQRDRRYEQYF
CDR3 DNA: TGTGCCAGCGACCAACGGGACAGGAGGTACGAGCAGTACTTC

J gene: TRBJ1-1
D gene: TRBD1
clone size: .
V gene: TRBV27
CDR3 protein: CASSQGTGRITEAFF
CDR3 DNA: TGTGCCAGCAGTCAAGGGACAGGAAGAATCACTGAAGCTTTCTTT

J gene: TRBJ1-2
D gene: .
clone size: .
V gene: TRBV7-3
CDR3 protein: CASSLSGGSANYGYTF
CDR3 DNA: TGTGCCAGCAGCTTAAGCGGCGGCAGTGCTAACTATGGCTACACCTTC

J gene: TRBJ1-5
D gene: .
clone size: .
V gene: TRBV2
CDR3 protein: CASGWGRDQPQHF
CDR3 DNA: TGTGCCAGCGGTTGGGGGAGGGATCAGCCCCAGCATTTT

J gene: TRBJ2-2
D gene: .
clone size: .
V gene: TRBV11-2
CDR3 protein: CASSFGVNGELFF
CDR3 DNA: TGTGCCAGCAGCTTCGGGGTAAACGGGGAGCTGTTTTTT

J gene: TRBJ1-1
D gene: .
clone size: .
V gene: TRBV29-1
CDR3 protein: CSVVGMNTEAFF
CDR3 DNA: TGCAGCGTTGTCGGGATGAACACTGAAGCTTTCTTT

J gene: TRBJ2-5
D gene: .
clone size: .
V gene: TRBV9
CDR3 protein: CASSVESSVGETQYF
CDR3 DNA: TGTGCCAGCAGCGTAGAGTCTAGCGTGGGAGAGACCCAGTACTTC